Listed below are T cell receptor beta chains from one sample, sequenced in a study of CD8+CD57+ T cells in acquired aplastic anemia. TCRdb itself ran the reads through MiXCR, one entry per CDR3 protein. This table has around 170,000 distinct CDR3 sequences, 35% to 50% appearing once. Specimen: sorted CD4+, CD8+, or CD8+CD57+ T cells (not recorded which) from PBMCs. The receptors come from a human donor in good health. The CDR3 runs from the conserved cysteine through the conserved F or W. The D gene is left open where the match is weak. Not every row has a clone size; where given, it reads once, few, many or a size class.

d_gene: -; abundance: few; v_gene: TRBV19; j_gene: TRBJ1-5; CDR3nt: TGTGCCAGTAGTATTTTGGGACCCGGGAGCAATCAGCCCCAGCATTTT; CDR3aa: CASSILGPGSNQPQHF
d_gene: -; abundance: -; v_gene: TRBV24-1; j_gene: TRBJ2-2; CDR3nt: TGTGCCACCAGTGAGACACTGACACGGAACTCCGGGGAGCTGTTTTTT; CDR3aa: CATSETLTRNSGELFF
d_gene: TRBD1; abundance: many; v_gene: TRBV5-6; j_gene: TRBJ1-1; CDR3nt: TGTGCCAGCAGCTTAGCAGGGGGAGGAACTGAAGCTTTCTTT; CDR3aa: CASSLAGGGTEAFF
d_gene: -; abundance: -; v_gene: TRBV3-1; j_gene: TRBJ1-4; CDR3nt: TGTGCCAGCCGGGGGGGCGGGGAAAAACTGTTTTTT; CDR3aa: CASRGGGEKLFF
d_gene: TRBD2; abundance: many; v_gene: TRBV10-2; j_gene: TRBJ2-2; CDR3nt: TGCGCCAGTTTTCCTGGGACTACTTACACCGGGGAGCTGTTTTTT; CDR3aa: CASFPGTTYTGELFF
d_gene: -; abundance: -; v_gene: TRBV20-1; j_gene: TRBJ2-5; CDR3nt: TGCAGTGCGGTTTCCGACAGGCTCCAAGAGACCCAGTACTTC; CDR3aa: CSAVSDRLQETQYF
d_gene: TRBD1; abundance: many; v_gene: TRBV11-1; j_gene: TRBJ2-7; CDR3nt: TGTGCCAGCAGCTTAGCACCGGGACAGGGGGCTGGCGAGCAGTACTTC; CDR3aa: CASSLAPGQGAGEQYF
d_gene: -; abundance: many; v_gene: TRBV7-9; j_gene: TRBJ2-2; CDR3nt: TGTGCCAGCTCTTTAGGGGCAGGGTCCACCGGGGAGCTGTTTTTT; CDR3aa: CASSLGAGSTGELFF
d_gene: -; abundance: many; v_gene: TRBV19; j_gene: TRBJ1-2; CDR3nt: TGTGCCAGTAGGAGGGGTTACAACTATGGCTACACCTTC; CDR3aa: CASRRGYNYGYTF
d_gene: TRBD1; abundance: few; v_gene: TRBV7-8; j_gene: TRBJ2-7; CDR3nt: TGTGCCAGCAGCCCCCGGACAGGGTACGAGCAGTACTTC; CDR3aa: CASSPRTGYEQYF
d_gene: TRBD2; abundance: -; v_gene: TRBV11-1; j_gene: TRBJ2-1; CDR3nt: TGTGCCAGCAGGGGACTAGCGGGACAGGGGGAGCAGTTCTTC; CDR3aa: CASRGLAGQGEQFF
d_gene: -; abundance: -; v_gene: TRBV11-1; j_gene: TRBJ1-2; CDR3nt: TGTGCCAGCAGCTTCTCCGGCGCCGGGACACGAGAGGGCTACACCTTC; CDR3aa: CASSFSGAGTREGYTF
d_gene: -; abundance: few; v_gene: TRBV10-3; j_gene: TRBJ1-5; CDR3nt: TGTGCCATCAGTGATCGGTTGCAGCCCCAGCATTTT; CDR3aa: CAISDRLQPQHF
d_gene: -; abundance: -; v_gene: TRBV10-3; j_gene: TRBJ1-1; CDR3nt: TGTGCCATAGGAGTAAAACAGGAGTCTGAAGCTTTCTTT; CDR3aa: CAIGVKQESEAFF
d_gene: TRBD1; abundance: -; v_gene: TRBV18; j_gene: TRBJ2-2; CDR3nt: TGTGCCAGCTCACCACCGACAGGGGGCCTCACCGGGGAGCTGTTTTTT; CDR3aa: CASSPPTGGLTGELFF
d_gene: -; abundance: many; v_gene: TRBV7-8; j_gene: TRBJ2-1; CDR3nt: TGTGCCAGCAGCTTAGCCCAAGGCGATGAGCAGTTCTTC; CDR3aa: CASSLAQGDEQFF
d_gene: -; abundance: many; v_gene: TRBV30; j_gene: TRBJ2-6; CDR3nt: TGTGCCTGGAGTGAAGGCCTCTCTGGGGCCAACGTCCTGACTTTC; CDR3aa: CAWSEGLSGANVLTF
d_gene: TRBD2; abundance: many; v_gene: TRBV10-3; j_gene: TRBJ2-7; CDR3nt: TGTGCCATCAGTGACCGGGGACTAGCGGGAATCTACGAGCAGTACTTC; CDR3aa: CAISDRGLAGIYEQYF
d_gene: -; abundance: once; v_gene: TRBV5-1; j_gene: TRBJ2-2; CDR3nt: TGCGCCAGCAGCTGGCATGAGGTAGCGGCCACCAGGGAGCTGTTTTTT; CDR3aa: CASSWHEVAATRELFF
d_gene: -; abundance: many; v_gene: TRBV4-1; j_gene: TRBJ1-2; CDR3nt: TGCGCCAGCAGCCAATCAGTGAACTATGGCTACACCTTC; CDR3aa: CASSQSVNYGYTF
d_gene: -; abundance: -; v_gene: TRBV30; j_gene: TRBJ1-5; CDR3nt: TGTGCCCACAGTTTGGGGGCGGATCAGCCCCAGCATTTT; CDR3aa: CAHSLGADQPQHF
d_gene: -; abundance: few; v_gene: TRBV7-2; j_gene: TRBJ1-3; CDR3nt: TGTGCCAGCAGCTTAGAAGACGCGAGCTCTGGAAACACCATATATTTT; CDR3aa: CASSLEDASSGNTIYF
d_gene: TRBD1; abundance: -; v_gene: TRBV29-1; j_gene: TRBJ1-1; CDR3nt: TGCAGCGCAGGGGGGCAGGGGAACACTGAAGCTTTCTTT; CDR3aa: CSAGGQGNTEAFF
d_gene: TRBD1; abundance: few; v_gene: TRBV3-1; j_gene: TRBJ1-1; CDR3nt: TGTGCCAGCAGCCTGGGGACAGGGCGGGCTTTCTTT; CDR3aa: CASSLGTGRAFF
d_gene: TRBD2; abundance: -; v_gene: TRBV20-1; j_gene: TRBJ2-1; CDR3nt: TGCAGTGCTAGAGATTGGACTAGCGGGGTCTTC; CDR3aa: CSARDWTSGVF
d_gene: -; abundance: many; v_gene: TRBV12-3/TRBV12-4; j_gene: TRBJ1-4; CDR3nt: TGTGCCAGCAGTTTTCGGGGGGCGATAGGTAATGAAAAACTGTTTTTT; CDR3aa: CASSFRGAIGNEKLFF
d_gene: TRBD2; abundance: many; v_gene: TRBV20-1; j_gene: TRBJ2-1; CDR3nt: TGCAGCCAAAATAGCGGGAGACGATACAATGAGCAGTTCTTC; CDR3aa: CSQNSGRRYNEQFF
d_gene: TRBD1; abundance: -; v_gene: TRBV13; j_gene: TRBJ2-7; CDR3nt: TGTGCCAGCACCCGACAGGGTTACTACGAGCAGTACTTC; CDR3aa: CASTRQGYYEQYF
d_gene: -; abundance: many; v_gene: TRBV19; j_gene: TRBJ2-5; CDR3nt: TGTGCCAGTAGTCCTGGATTGGGGGGCTGGGAGACCCAGTACTTC; CDR3aa: CASSPGLGGWETQYF
d_gene: -; abundance: -; v_gene: TRBV15; j_gene: TRBJ1-2; CDR3nt: TGTGCCACCAGCAGAGAACGGGGGAACTATGGCTACACCTTC; CDR3aa: CATSRERGNYGYTF
d_gene: TRBD1; abundance: few; v_gene: TRBV2; j_gene: TRBJ1-2; CDR3nt: TGTGCCAGCAGTGAAGCAGGGACAGGGTGGAGGGATGGCTACACCTTC; CDR3aa: CASSEAGTGWRDGYTF
d_gene: TRBD1; abundance: once; v_gene: TRBV7-8; j_gene: TRBJ2-3; CDR3nt: TGTGCCAGCAGCCCGGGACAGGGGTCAGATACGCAGTATTTT; CDR3aa: CASSPGQGSDTQYF
d_gene: TRBD2; abundance: many; v_gene: TRBV9; j_gene: TRBJ2-7; CDR3nt: TGTGCCAGCAGCGTAGAAGCGGGAGGGAGCTCCTACGAGCAGTACTTC; CDR3aa: CASSVEAGGSSYEQYF
d_gene: -; abundance: many; v_gene: TRBV6-2/TRBV6-3; j_gene: TRBJ1-5; CDR3nt: TGTGCCAGCAGTTTCTTGGAGAGCAATCAGCCCCAGCATTTT; CDR3aa: CASSFLESNQPQHF
d_gene: -; abundance: once; v_gene: TRBV15; j_gene: TRBJ2-1; CDR3nt: TGTGCCACCAGTCCTGCGAGGGAGTGGGACAATGAGCAGTTCTTC; CDR3aa: CATSPAREWDNEQFF
d_gene: -; abundance: -; v_gene: TRBV10-3; j_gene: TRBJ2-7; CDR3nt: TGTGCCATCATGACTTCCCACACTTACGAGCAGTACTTC; CDR3aa: CAIMTSHTYEQYF
d_gene: -; abundance: many; v_gene: TRBV25-1; j_gene: TRBJ1-1; CDR3nt: TGTGCCAGCAGCGAACCTCCACCGGGCTCAACGAAAGCTTTCTTT; CDR3aa: CASSEPPPGSTKAFF
d_gene: TRBD2; abundance: many; v_gene: TRBV20-1; j_gene: TRBJ2-3; CDR3nt: TGCAGTGCCAAAACTAGCGGGAGCACAGATACGCAGTATTTT; CDR3aa: CSAKTSGSTDTQYF
d_gene: -; abundance: many; v_gene: TRBV5-1; j_gene: TRBJ1-2; CDR3nt: TGCGCCAGCAGCCTCCAGGCCCTCGAAAGTGAAGGCTACACCTTC; CDR3aa: CASSLQALESEGYTF
d_gene: TRBD1; abundance: many; v_gene: TRBV20-1; j_gene: TRBJ1-2; CDR3nt: TGCAGTGCCAGGGGGGACAGCCCTGCTAACTATGGCTACACCTTC; CDR3aa: CSARGDSPANYGYTF
d_gene: -; abundance: many; v_gene: TRBV6-5; j_gene: TRBJ1-6; CDR3nt: TGTGCCAGCAGTTATCGGGGCAGGTCGTCACCCCTCCACTTT; CDR3aa: CASSYRGRSSPLHF
d_gene: -; abundance: -; v_gene: TRBV15; j_gene: TRBJ2-6; CDR3nt: TGTGCCACCAGCATCCGTGGGACCGGGGCCAACGTCCTGACTTTC; CDR3aa: CATSIRGTGANVLTF
d_gene: -; abundance: -; v_gene: TRBV6-5; j_gene: TRBJ2-3; CDR3nt: TGTGCCAGCAGTTCAGGGGACAACACAGATACGCAGTATTTT; CDR3aa: CASSSGDNTDTQYF
d_gene: -; abundance: -; v_gene: TRBV5-1; j_gene: TRBJ1-4; CDR3nt: TGCGCCAGCAGCGGGGAGACAGGACATAGAGAAAAACTGTTTTTT; CDR3aa: CASSGETGHREKLFF
d_gene: -; abundance: -; v_gene: TRBV7-3; j_gene: TRBJ2-2; CDR3nt: TGTGCCAGCAGCAACAAGGGGGGACTACGAACCGGGGAGCTGTTTTTT; CDR3aa: CASSNKGGLRTGELFF
d_gene: TRBD1; abundance: -; v_gene: TRBV20-1; j_gene: TRBJ2-7; CDR3nt: TGCAGTGCGCATCCGGGACAGGGGCGCCTCGAGCAGTACTTC; CDR3aa: CSAHPGQGRLEQYF
d_gene: -; abundance: -; v_gene: TRBV5-1; j_gene: TRBJ1-5; CDR3nt: TGCGCCAGCAGCCCGGTCGGGGGCGCCAATCAGCCCCAGCATTTT; CDR3aa: CASSPVGGANQPQHF
d_gene: -; abundance: many; v_gene: TRBV6-2/TRBV6-3; j_gene: TRBJ2-7; CDR3nt: TGTGCCAGCAGACGACGGACCACCTACGAGCAGTACTTC; CDR3aa: CASRRRTTYEQYF
d_gene: -; abundance: -; v_gene: TRBV2; j_gene: TRBJ1-2; CDR3nt: TGTGCCAGCAGTGAACTAAGGGCGCGGGGCTACACCTTC; CDR3aa: CASSELRARGYTF
d_gene: -; abundance: -; v_gene: TRBV6-1; j_gene: TRBJ2-7; CDR3nt: TGTGCCAGCAGCGCAATCGGGCAGGGGAGCTCCTACGAGCAGTACTTC; CDR3aa: CASSAIGQGSSYEQYF